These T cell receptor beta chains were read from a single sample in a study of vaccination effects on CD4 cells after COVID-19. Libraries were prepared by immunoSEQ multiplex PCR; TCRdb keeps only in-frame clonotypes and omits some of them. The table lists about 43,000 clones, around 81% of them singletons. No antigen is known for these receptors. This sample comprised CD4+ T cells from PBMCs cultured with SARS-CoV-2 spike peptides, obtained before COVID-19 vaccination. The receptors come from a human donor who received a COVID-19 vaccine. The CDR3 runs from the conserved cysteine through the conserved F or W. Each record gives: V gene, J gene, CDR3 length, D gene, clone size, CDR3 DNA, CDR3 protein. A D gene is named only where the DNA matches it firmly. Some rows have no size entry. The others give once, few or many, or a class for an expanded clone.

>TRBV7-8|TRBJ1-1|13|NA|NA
TGTGCCAGCAGCGCGACAGAGAACACTGAAGCTTTCTTT
CASSATENTEAFF
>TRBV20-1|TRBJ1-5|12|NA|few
TGCAGTGCTAGTACCCCGAATCAGCCCCAGCATTTT
CSASTPNQPQHF
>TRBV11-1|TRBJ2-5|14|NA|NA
TGTGCCAGCAGCTTACGACTTCTGGCAGAGACCCAGTACTTC
CASSLRLLAETQYF
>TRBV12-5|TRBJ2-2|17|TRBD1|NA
TGTGCTAGTGGTTTGGATCCGGGACAGGGGCTCCCCGGGGAGCTGTTTTTT
CASGLDPGQGLPGELFF
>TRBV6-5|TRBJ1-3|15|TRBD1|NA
TGTGCCAGCAGTTACTCCGGGACAGGGGGTTCCCCCATATATTTT
CASSYSGTGGSPIYF
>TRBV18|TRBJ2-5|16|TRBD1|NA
TGTGCCAGCTCACCAAGTGGACAGGGGGCCCCAGAGACCCAGTACTTC
CASSPSGQGAPETQYF
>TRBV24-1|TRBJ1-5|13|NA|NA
TGTGCCACCAGTGAGTTCGGATATCAGCCCCAGCATTTT
CATSEFGYQPQHF
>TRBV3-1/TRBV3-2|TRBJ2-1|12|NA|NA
TGTGCCAGCAGCCAACTAGGGGATGAGCAGTTCTTC
CASSQLGDEQFF
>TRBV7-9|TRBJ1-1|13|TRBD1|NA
TGTGCCAGCAAAGACAGGGAGAACACTGAAGCTTTCTTT
CASKDRENTEAFF
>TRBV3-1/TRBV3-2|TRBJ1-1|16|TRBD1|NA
TGTGCCAGCAGCCAAGGGACAGGGAGGGAGAACACTGAAGCTTTCTTT
CASSQGTGRENTEAFF
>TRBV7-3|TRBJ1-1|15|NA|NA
TGTGCCAGCAGCCGCGGTTCGGGGGGACCCACTGAAGCTTTCTTT
CASSRGSGGPTEAFF
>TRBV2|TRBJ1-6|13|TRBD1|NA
TGTGCCAGCAGCGGACAGGAGAATTCACCCCTCCACTTT
CASSGQENSPLHF
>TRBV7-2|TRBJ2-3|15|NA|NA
TGTGCCAGCAGCTTAGCGGTGGCAGACACAGATACGCAGTATTTT
CASSLAVADTDTQYF
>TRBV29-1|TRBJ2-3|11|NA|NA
TGCAGCGTGCTACAGGGAGATACGCAGTATTTT
CSVLQGDTQYF
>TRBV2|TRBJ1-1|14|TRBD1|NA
TGTGCCAGCAGCACACAGGGGAGGAACACTGAAGCTTTCTTT
CASSTQGRNTEAFF
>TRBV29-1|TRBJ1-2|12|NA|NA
TGCAGCGTTCGAACGGGGGCGTATGGCTACACCTTC
CSVRTGAYGYTF
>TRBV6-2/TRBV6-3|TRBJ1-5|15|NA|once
TGTGCCAGCAGCGAACCGGGGGGAAGCAATCAGCCCCAGCATTTT
CASSEPGGSNQPQHF
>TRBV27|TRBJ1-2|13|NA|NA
TGTGCCAGCAGTTTATCTTCGGGGTATGGCTACACCTTC
CASSLSSGYGYTF
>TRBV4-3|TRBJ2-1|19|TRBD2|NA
TGCGCCAGCAGCCAAGAGCTAGCGGGGGGGATAAGCTCCTACAATGAGCAGTTCTTC
CASSQELAGGISSYNEQFF
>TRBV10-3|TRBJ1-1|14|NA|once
TGTGCCATCAGTGAGGGGGGCGAGTACACTGAAGCTTTCTTT
CAISEGGEYTEAFF
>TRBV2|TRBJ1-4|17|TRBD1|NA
TGTGCCAGCAGTGGGACGGGACAGGCCCCAACTAATGAAAAACTGTTTTTT
CASSGTGQAPTNEKLFF
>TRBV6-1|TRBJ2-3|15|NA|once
TGTGCCAGCAGTGAAGCCCCGACGGCGGTAGATACGCAGTATTTT
CASSEAPTAVDTQYF
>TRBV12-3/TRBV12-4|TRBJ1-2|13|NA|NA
TGTGCCAGCAGTTTGGGGGCAGCATATGGCTACACCTTC
CASSLGAAYGYTF
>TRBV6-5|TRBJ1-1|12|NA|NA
TGTGCCAGCAGTTACGGGGGTACTGAAGCTTTCTTT
CASSYGGTEAFF
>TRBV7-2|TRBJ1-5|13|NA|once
TGTGCCAGCAGCTTAGTATTGATCCAGCCCCAGCATTTT
CASSLVLIQPQHF
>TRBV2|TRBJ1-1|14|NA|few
TGTGCCAGCAGTGAATGGGGTTTGGACACTGAAGCTTTCTTT
CASSEWGLDTEAFF
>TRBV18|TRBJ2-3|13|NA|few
TGTGCCAGCTCACCAGTGGCTCGAGATACGCAGTATTTT
CASSPVARDTQYF
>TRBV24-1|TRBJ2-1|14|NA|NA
TGTGCCACCAGTGATTGGACAGCATACAATGAGCAGTTCTTC
CATSDWTAYNEQFF
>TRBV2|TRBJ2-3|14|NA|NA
TGTGCCAGCAGTGGAGGGGCGAGCACAGATACGCAGTATTTT
CASSGGASTDTQYF
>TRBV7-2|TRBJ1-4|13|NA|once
TGTGCCAGCAGCTTAGCAGGGTGGGAAAAACTGTTTTTT
CASSLAGWEKLFF
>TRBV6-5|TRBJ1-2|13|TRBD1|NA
TGTGCCAGCAGGAGGGACAGTAACTATGGCTACACCTTC
CASRRDSNYGYTF